This T cell receptor (beta chain) was retrieved from a study of blood T cells in healthy people across ages. In germline, CDR1 is MDHEN, CDR2 SYDVKM. V was shortened by 7 bases and J by 6 bases, with 10 bases between the two germline ends. The CDR3 consists of 11 residues. Through a sample-barcoded 5' primer and a J-beta primer mix, a second PCR was run for roughly 6 to 11 cycles. TCRdb redid the calling of the 5' RACE reads with MiXCR, one entry per CDR3 protein. The data show about 970,000 distinct CDR3 sequences, roughly half seen once. This clonotype was counted between two and nine times. Its antigen remains unknown. Study-level findings and limits: Higher diversity, along with more naive CD4+ cells, distinguished long-lived donors from aged donors. It was found that TCR beta diversity correlated strongly with the percentage of naive T cells. Roughly linear declines in TCR beta diversity per million T cells occurred with age. Donor CMV status was unknown, possibly confounding expanded clonotype changes.

Sequencing was performed on blood. This sequence originates from an older woman in good health. The chain carries TRBV28 and TRBJ2-7; D is possibly TRBD1 or TRBD2 (5 bases each). The CDR3 reads CASTGRIEQYF. DNA of the CDR3: TGTGCCAGCACGGGACGTATCGAGCAGTACTTC.